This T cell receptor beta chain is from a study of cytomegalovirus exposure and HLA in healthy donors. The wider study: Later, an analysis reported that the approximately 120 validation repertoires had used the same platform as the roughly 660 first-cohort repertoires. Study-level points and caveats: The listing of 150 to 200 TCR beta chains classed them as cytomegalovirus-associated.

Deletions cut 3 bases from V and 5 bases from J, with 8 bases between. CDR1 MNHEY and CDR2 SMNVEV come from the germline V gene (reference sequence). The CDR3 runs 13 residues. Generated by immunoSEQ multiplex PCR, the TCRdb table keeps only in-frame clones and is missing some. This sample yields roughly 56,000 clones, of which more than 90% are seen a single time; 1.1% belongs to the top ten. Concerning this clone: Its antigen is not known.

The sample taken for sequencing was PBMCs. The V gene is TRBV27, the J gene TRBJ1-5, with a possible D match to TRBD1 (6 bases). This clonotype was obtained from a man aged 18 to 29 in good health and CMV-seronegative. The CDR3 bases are TGTGCCAGCAGTTTGTACAGGGATCAGCCCCAGCATTTT. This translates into CASSLYRDQPQHF.